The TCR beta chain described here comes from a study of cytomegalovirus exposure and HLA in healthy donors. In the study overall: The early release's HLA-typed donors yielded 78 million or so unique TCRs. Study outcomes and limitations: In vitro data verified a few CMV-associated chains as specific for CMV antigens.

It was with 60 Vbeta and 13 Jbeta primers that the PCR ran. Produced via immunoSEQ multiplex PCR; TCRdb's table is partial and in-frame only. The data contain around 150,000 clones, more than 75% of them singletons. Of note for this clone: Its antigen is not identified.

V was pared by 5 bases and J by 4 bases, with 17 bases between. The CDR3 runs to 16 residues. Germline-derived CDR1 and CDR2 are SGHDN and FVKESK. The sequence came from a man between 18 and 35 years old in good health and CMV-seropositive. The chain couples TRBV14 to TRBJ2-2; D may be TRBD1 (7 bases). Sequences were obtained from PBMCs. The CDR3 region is CASSGGARGVTGELFF. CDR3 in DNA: TGTGCCAGCAGCGGAGGGGCCAGGGGGGTCACCGGGGAGCTGTTTTTT.